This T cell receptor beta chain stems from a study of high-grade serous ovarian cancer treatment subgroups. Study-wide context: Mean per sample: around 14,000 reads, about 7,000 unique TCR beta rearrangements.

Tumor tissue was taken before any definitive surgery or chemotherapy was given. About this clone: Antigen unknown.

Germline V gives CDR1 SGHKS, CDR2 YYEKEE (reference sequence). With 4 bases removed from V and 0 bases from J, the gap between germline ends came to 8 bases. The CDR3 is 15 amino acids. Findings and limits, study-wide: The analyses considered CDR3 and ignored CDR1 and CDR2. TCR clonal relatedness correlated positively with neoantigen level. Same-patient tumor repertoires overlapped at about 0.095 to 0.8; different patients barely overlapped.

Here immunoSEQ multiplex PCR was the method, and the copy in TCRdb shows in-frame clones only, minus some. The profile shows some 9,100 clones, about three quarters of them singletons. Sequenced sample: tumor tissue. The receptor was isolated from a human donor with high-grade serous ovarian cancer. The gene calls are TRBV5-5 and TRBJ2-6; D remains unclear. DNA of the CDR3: TGTGCCAGCAGCCGGTGGAGCTCTGGGGCCAACGTCCTGACTTTC. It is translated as CASSRWSSGANVLTF.